These 24 T cell receptor beta chains originate from one sample sequenced in a study of cytotoxic CD8 clonotypes in ibrutinib-treated CLL. Sequencing used immunoSEQ multiplex PCR; TCRdb keeps in-frame clones, though not all of them. Altogether fewer than 75,000 clones are present, about three quarters being singletons, with the ten largest covering about 39%. This specimen was PBMCs, taken after 12 months of ibrutinib treatment. The receptors were gathered from a human donor with chronic lymphocytic leukemia.

This chain uses TRBV6-5 with TRBJ2-7; D possibly corresponds to TRBD1 (5 bases). This CDR3 is built from 16 residues. V lost 0 bases, J lost 2 bases, and 14 bases lay in between. CDR1 is MNHEY and CDR2 is SVGAGI in the germline V gene. The CDR3 nucleotides are TGTGCCAGCAGTTACTCGCTCGGCCAGGGAACCTACGAGCAGTACTTC. Translation gives CASSYSLGQGTYEQYF.

This chain joins TRBV15 and TRBJ2-7, with D perhaps given as TRBD1 or TRBD2 (5 bases each). This CDR3 is built from 12 residues. Germline CDR1 is LNHNV and CDR2 is YYDKDF (reference sequence). As DNA, the CDR3 is TGTGCGACAGCGGAAAACTCCTACGAGCAGTACTTC. Protein: CATAENSYEQYF.

The CDR3 coding sequence is TGTGCCAGCAGCTTCAGACTAGCGGGAAACTACGAGCAGTACTTC. Translation gives CASSFRLAGNYEQYF. The rearrangement uses TRBV7-2 and TRBJ2-7; 11 bases fit TRBD2. The length of the CDR3 is 15 residues. V was pared by 3 bases and J by 3 bases, with 4 bases of the junction left unmatched. Germline CDR1 reads SGHTA; CDR2 reads FQGNSA.

This clone appeared a few times. V gene TRBV27 combines with J gene TRBJ2-2; 7 bases fit TRBD2. CDR1 is MNHEY, CDR2 SMNVEV, per germline (reference sequence). The V gene end was trimmed by 7 bases and the J gene end by 4 bases; junction bases not matched to a gene: 9. The CDR3 extends over 15 amino acids. The CDR3 region is CASTNAGVGTGELFF. Written as DNA, the CDR3 is TGTGCCAGCACCAACGCGGGGGTCGGCACCGGGGAGCTGTTTTTT.

This clone has only one observation. The chain employs TRBV4-2 and TRBJ2-7; D remains unclear. Germline CDR1 reads LGHNA; CDR2 reads YNFKEQ. Trimming cost V 0 bases and J 1 base, with 10 bases left between them. This CDR3 contains 15 residues. CDR3 nucleotide sequence: TGTGCCAGCAGCCAAGAGTCTGGAACTTCCTACGAGCAGTACTTC. Protein: CASSQESGTSYEQYF.

This clone has only a few counts. The chain joins TRBV29-1 to TRBJ2-5; possible D gene TRBD2, 5 bases. V was shortened by 5 bases and J by 2 bases, with 9 bases between the two germline ends. The CDR3 sequence is 12 residues long. Germline V gene lookup returns CDR1 SQVTM and CDR2 ANQGSEA. The CDR3 region has the DNA TGCAGCGTTAGTAGCGCACAAGAGACCCAGTACTTC. Translation gives CSVSSAQETQYF.

This clone was recorded a few times. This chain joins TRBV27 and TRBJ2-5; TRBD2 matches at 7 bases. The CDR3 runs 14 residues. Germline CDR1 and CDR2: MNHEY and SMNVEV (reference sequence). V dropped 5 bases and J dropped 2; count of bases not matched to a gene: 5. CDR3 in amino acids: CASSHGRGQETQYF. In DNA, the CDR3 is TGTGCCAGCAGTCACGGGCGGGGGCAAGAGACCCAGTACTTC.

The chain couples TRBV5-1 to TRBJ2-5, with 9 nucleotides matching TRBD2. With V trimmed by 0 bases and J by 4 bases, 4 bases remained unmatched. Germline CDR1 and CDR2: SGHRS and YFSETQ. There are 15 residues in the CDR3. CDR3 sequence reads: CASSLGLAVPETQYF. The CDR3 nucleotides are TGCGCCAGCAGCTTGGGACTAGCGGTCCCAGAGACCCAGTACTTC.

The CDR3 loop is CASSSPLAYEQYF. Written as DNA, the CDR3 is TGTGCCAGCAGCTCCCCCCTTGCCTACGAGCAGTACTTC. This rearrangement joins TRBV7-2 to TRBJ2-7; D is unresolved. CDR1 SGHTA and CDR2 FQGNSA come from the germline V gene. CDR3 length: 13 amino acids. V lost 4 bases, J lost 2 bases, and 9 bases lay in between.

The chain is built from TRBV14 and TRBJ2-2; unclear D gene. Trimming removed 3 bases from V and 6 bases from J, with 11 bases in between. The germline CDR1 and CDR2 sequences are SGHDN and FVKESK. The CDR3 extends over 14 amino acids. CDR3 in DNA: TGTGCCAGCAGCCAGGACGTCTGGCCCGGGGAGCTGTTTTTT. It encodes CASSQDVWPGELFF.

This clone came up once. V is TRBV5-1 and J is TRBJ2-3; 13 bases match TRBD2. The CDR3 sequence is 16 residues long. Germline trimming cut 5 bases from V and 0 bases from J; bases unmatched to any gene: 3. Germline V gene data show CDR1 as SGHRS and CDR2 as YFSETQ. CDR3 in amino acids: CASREGLAGSTDTQYF. In DNA form, the CDR3 reads TGCGCCAGCAGGGAGGGACTAGCGGGAAGCACAGATACGCAGTATTTT. Full variable domain (remainder filled in from reference TRBV5-1 and TRBJ2-3): KAGVTQTPRYLIKTRGQQVTLSCSPISGHRSVSWYQQTPGQGLQFLFEYFSETQRNKGNFPGRFSGRQFSNSRSEMNVSTLELGDSALYLCASREGLAGSTDTQYFGPGTRLTVL.

The V and J genes are TRBV6-1 and TRBJ2-5, with 11 positions matching TRBD1. Germline loops: CDR1 MNHNS, CDR2 SASEGT. The CDR3 has 15 residues. The ends lost 6 bases at V and 5 bases at J; junction bases unmatched: 8. Written as DNA, the CDR3 is TGTGCCAGCAGCCCTGGGACAGGGGGGAGGGAGACCCAGTACTTC. Protein sequence: CASSPGTGGRETQYF.

Only one count was recorded for this clone. V gene TRBV2 combines with J gene TRBJ1-1, with D perhaps matching TRBD1 (6 bases). CDR3 size: 15 residues. Per germline, CDR1 SNHLY and CDR2 FYNNEI. The V gene lost 2 bases and the J gene lost 1 base, with 11 bases spanning the gap. CDR3 nucleotides: TGTGCCAGCAGTGAACGACAGGTGGGGAACACTGAAGCTTTCTTT. It is translated as CASSERQVGNTEAFF.

CDR3 nucleotide sequence: TGCGCCAGCAGCTTGGGTGGGAGCGCAGATACGCAGTATTTT. Its translation is CASSLGGSADTQYF. This chain joins TRBV5-1 and TRBJ2-3, with D perhaps matching TRBD2 (5 bases). V was cut by 0 bases and J by 4 bases, with 9 bases left in between. Germline CDR1 is SGHRS and CDR2 is YFSETQ. The CDR3 totals 14 residues.

The chain combines TRBV7-2 with TRBJ2-4; 7 nucleotides match TRBD2. With 5 bases clipped from V and 13 bases from J, the junction kept 8 bases outside the gene matches. The germline gives CDR1 SGHTA, CDR2 FQGNSA. The CDR3 spans 12 residues. The CDR3 region has the DNA TGTGCCAGCAGCCAAGGAGGGAGGGACCAGTACTTC. Translating gives CASSQGGRDQYF.

The V and J genes are TRBV30 and TRBJ2-3; D assignment may be TRBD1 or TRBD2 (5 bases each). V lost 3 bases, J lost 2 bases, and 18 bases lay in between. Per the germline V gene, CDR1 is GTSNPN and CDR2 is SVGIG (reference sequence). CDR3 size: 16 residues. CDR3 protein: CAWRIKGARVTDTQYF. The CDR3, as DNA: TGTGCCTGGAGAATAAAAGGGGCGCGGGTCACAGATACGCAGTATTTT. The variable domain in full, with the rest retrieved from reference TRBV30 and TRBJ2-3, is SQTIHQWPATLVQPVGSPLSLECTVEGTSNPNLYWYRQAAGRGLQLLFYSVGIGQISSEVPQNLSASRPQDRQFILSSKKLLLSDSGFYLCAWRIKGARVTDTQYFGPGTRLTVL.

The sample holds a few counts of this clone. J is TRBJ1-4 and V is TRBV5-4; tentatively, D is TRBD1 (6 bases). Germline CDR1 and CDR2: SGHNT and YYREEE (reference sequence). V lost 4 bases, J lost 11 bases, and 12 bases lay in between. The CDR3 is 12 amino acids. Here the CDR3 reads CASSPRGGKLFF. The CDR3, as DNA: TGTGCCAGCAGCCCCAGGGGAGGGAAACTGTTTTTT.

The chain links TRBV7-3 to TRBJ2-5, with TRBD1 matching 7 bases. The CDR3 runs to 15 residues. The V segment lost 5 bases and the J segment 0 bases; nucleotides outside the gene matches: 6. Germline V lookup: CDR1 SGHTA, CDR2 FQGTGA. Written as DNA, the CDR3 is TGTGCCAGCAGCCTGGGGGACAGCTACCAAGAGACCCAGTACTTC. Protein: CASSLGDSYQETQYF.

The chain has TRBV18 and TRBJ1-1; D unclear. The germline V and J ends were trimmed by 3 bases and 1 base, with 15 bases remaining between them. The CDR3 has 16 amino acids. Germline V CDR1 and CDR2: KGHSH, LQKENI. Written as DNA, the CDR3 is TGTGCCAGCTCACCGCGGGGAGATCCTGGGAACACTGAAGCTTTCTTT. Translating gives CASSPRGDPGNTEAFF.

This chain uses TRBV28 with TRBJ2-7, with D tentatively TRBD2 (6 bases). Germline V lookup: CDR1 MDHEN, CDR2 SYDVKM. The CDR3 extends over 16 amino acids. Between the trimmed V and J ends, which lost 2 bases and 0 bases, there was a span of 14 bases. The CDR3 loop reads CASSLPGERSSYEQYF. CDR3 DNA sequence: TGTGCCAGCAGTTTACCGGGGGAGCGGAGCTCCTACGAGCAGTACTTC.

This clone has only one observation. V and J are TRBV15 and TRBJ2-5; D gene unclear. This CDR3 has 16 residues. The germline V gene encodes CDR1 LNHNV and CDR2 YYDKDF (reference sequence). V was trimmed by 4 bases and J by 3 bases, leaving 18 bases between them. For the CDR3, the DNA is TGTGCCACCAGCATATACCTGGGATTCGAGGAAGAGACCCAGTACTTC. Protein sequence: CATSIYLGFEEETQYF.

In its sample, this clone was seen a few times. The chain uses TRBV7-9 and TRBJ2-5; D possibly corresponds to TRBD2 (6 bases). With 4 bases removed from V and 5 bases from J, the gap between germline ends came to 14 bases. The germline CDR1 and CDR2 sequences are SEHNR and FQNEAQ (reference sequence). The CDR3 extends over 14 amino acids. The CDR3, as DNA: TGTGCCAGCAGCTGGGGAGTAGCGGACGAGACCCAGTACTTC. It translates to CASSWGVADETQYF.

The rearrangement joins TRBV4-2 to TRBJ1-1; no clear D gene. CDR1 and CDR2 (germline): LGHNA, YNFKEQ. This CDR3 is built from 14 residues. Trimming left V 5 bases short and J 5 bases short, with 15 bases between. CDR3 bases: TGTGCCAGCAGCAAGGGCTCGGACTCGACTGAAGCTTTCTTT. Residues: CASSKGSDSTEAFF.

The chain has TRBV6-5 and TRBJ2-3, with D uncertain. Germline CDR1 is MNHEY and CDR2 is SVGAGI. The CDR3 totals 15 residues. The ends were cut back, 6 bases at V and 2 bases at J, with 15 bases in the middle. The CDR3 is CASSSGGRPTDTQYF. The CDR3 region has the DNA TGTGCCAGCAGCTCCGGTGGGCGCCCCACAGATACGCAGTATTTT.